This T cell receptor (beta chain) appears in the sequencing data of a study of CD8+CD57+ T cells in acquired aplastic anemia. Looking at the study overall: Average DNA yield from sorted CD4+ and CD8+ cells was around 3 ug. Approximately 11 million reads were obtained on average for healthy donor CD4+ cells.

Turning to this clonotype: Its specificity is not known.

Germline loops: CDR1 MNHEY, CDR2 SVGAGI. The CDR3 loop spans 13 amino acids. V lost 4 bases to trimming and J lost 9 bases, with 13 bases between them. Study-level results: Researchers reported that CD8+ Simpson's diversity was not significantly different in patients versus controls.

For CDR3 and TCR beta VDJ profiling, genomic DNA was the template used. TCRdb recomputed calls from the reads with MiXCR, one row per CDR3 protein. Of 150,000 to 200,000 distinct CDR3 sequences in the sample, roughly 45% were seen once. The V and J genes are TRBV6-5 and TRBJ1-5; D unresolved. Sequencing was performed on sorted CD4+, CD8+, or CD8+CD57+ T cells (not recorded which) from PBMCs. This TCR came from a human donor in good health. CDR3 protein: CASSSTGKGPQHF. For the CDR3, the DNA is TGTGCCAGCAGTTCTACGGGGAAGGGGCCCCAGCATTTT.